This is a list of T cell receptor beta chains from one sample in a study of control samples from healthy donors and cancer patients. The table came from immunoSEQ multiplex PCR; TCRdb's copy has only in-frame clones and leaves some out. The data show over 100,000 clones, with about 91% seen just once and 3.4% held by the top ten. The sequenced sample was blood. These receptors were taken from a man aged 35 to 55 in good health. Each CDR3 is given with its conserved first and last residue. Each record gives: V gene, clone size, D gene, J gene, CDR3 protein, CDR3 DNA. D genes are given only for firm matches. Rows give clone size only sometimes, using once, few, many, or a class for an expanded clone.

TRBV28	-	TRBD1	TRBJ1-1	CASSLWGTGGFTEAFF	TGTGCCAGCAGTTTATGGGGGACAGGGGGGTTCACTGAAGCTTTCTTT
TRBV25-1	-	TRBD1	TRBJ1-4	CASSENLRGNNEKLFF	TGTGCCAGCAGTGAGAATCTCAGGGGGAATAATGAAAAACTGTTTTTT
TRBV18	medium-sized	-	TRBJ1-2	CASSFGAEFGYTF	TGTGCCAGCTCTTTCGGAGCGGAATTTGGCTACACCTTC
TRBV12-3/TRBV12-4	-	TRBD1	TRBJ1-6	CASSAGGRSPLHF	TGTGCCAGCAGTGCAGGGGGAAGGTCACCCCTCCACTTT
TRBV18	-	-	TRBJ2-1	CASSPRRNEQFF	TGTGCCAGCTCACCACGGAGAAATGAGCAGTTCTTC
TRBV6-1	once	TRBD1	TRBJ2-7	CASSEPGQGLEQYF	TGTGCCAGCAGTGAACCGGGACAGGGGCTCGAGCAGTACTTC
TRBV4-1	-	TRBD1	TRBJ1-2	CASSQEKDRAYGYTF	TGCGCCAGCAGCCAAGAGAAAGACAGGGCCTATGGCTACACCTTC
TRBV4-2	-	-	TRBJ2-2	CASSQEKGYTGELFF	TGTGCCAGCAGCCAAGAAAAGGGGTATACCGGGGAGCTGTTTTTT
TRBV24-1	-	TRBD2	TRBJ2-1	CATSPTSGGYNEQFF	TGTGCCACCAGTCCAACTAGCGGGGGCTACAATGAGCAGTTCTTC
TRBV18	-	-	TRBJ1-3	CASSPIGGSGNTIYF	TGTGCCAGCTCACCAATCGGGGGCTCTGGAAACACCATATATTTT
TRBV13	few	TRBD1	TRBJ2-1	CASSLRQGTEQFF	TGTGCCAGCAGCTTGAGACAGGGCACAGAGCAGTTCTTC
TRBV25-1	-	-	TRBJ1-1	CASSEPGTGTEAFF	TGTGCCAGCAGTGAACCAGGGACGGGAACTGAAGCTTTCTTT
TRBV11-2	once	TRBD1	TRBJ2-5	CASSSGQGAQETQYF	TGTGCCAGCAGCTCTGGACAGGGGGCCCAAGAGACCCAGTACTTC
TRBV5-1	-	-	TRBJ1-1	CASSLVMNTEAFF	TGCGCCAGCAGCTTGGTTATGAACACTGAAGCTTTCTTT
TRBV20-1	-	-	TRBJ1-1	CSARRTEEAFF	TGCAGTGCTAGAAGGACAGAGGAAGCTTTCTTT
TRBV7-2	-	TRBD2	TRBJ2-4	CASSLVGSGGAKNIQYF	TGTGCCAGCAGCTTAGTAGGCAGCGGGGGGGCCAAAAACATTCAGTACTTC
TRBV19	once	TRBD2	TRBJ2-2	CASRVAGGSANTGELFF	TGTGCCAGTAGGGTAGCGGGGGGAAGCGCGAACACCGGGGAGCTGTTTTTT
TRBV5-4	-	TRBD1	TRBJ1-2	CASSPGDRELRGYTF	TGTGCCAGCAGCCCGGGGGACAGGGAGTTACGTGGCTACACCTTC
TRBV5-8	-	TRBD1	TRBJ1-5	CASTATGVQPQHF	TGTGCCAGCACCGCGACAGGGGTTCAGCCCCAGCATTTT
TRBV3-1/TRBV3-2	-	-	TRBJ1-1	CASSSQGPEAFF	TGTGCCAGCAGCTCCCAGGGGCCTGAAGCTTTCTTT
TRBV9	-	-	TRBJ1-1	CASSPIALGFGTEAFF	TGTGCCAGCAGCCCCATAGCTTTAGGGTTTGGCACTGAAGCTTTCTTT
TRBV11-2	-	TRBD2	TRBJ2-1	CASSYSGGALGNEQFF	TGTGCCAGCAGCTATAGCGGGGGAGCCCTTGGGAATGAGCAGTTCTTC
TRBV5-1	-	-	TRBJ2-2	CASSFGTTNTGELFF	TGCGCCAGCAGCTTTGGGACCACGAACACCGGGGAGCTGTTTTTT
TRBV5-5	-	TRBD1	TRBJ2-7	CASSLRGLTYEQYF	TGTGCCAGCAGCTTGAGGGGGCTGACCTACGAGCAGTACTTC
TRBV19	-	TRBD1	TRBJ1-5	CASSIVRGQGSDQPQHF	TGTGCCAGTAGTATAGTCAGGGGGCAGGGATCTGATCAGCCCCAGCATTTT
TRBV24-1	-	-	TRBJ2-7	CATSAGDSRVSEQYF	TGTGCCACCAGTGCTGGGGACTCCCGCGTCTCCGAGCAGTACTTC
TRBV3-1/TRBV3-2	-	TRBD2	TRBJ2-3	CASSRRGGGTDTQYF	TGTGCCAGCAGCCGCCGGGGGGGTGGCACAGATACGCAGTATTTT
TRBV4-1	-	-	TRBJ1-5	CASSHLLGVPQPQHF	TGCGCCAGCAGCCACCTGCTCGGGGTCCCTCAGCCCCAGCATTTT
TRBV19	once	-	TRBJ2-5	CASSISTGIETQYF	TGTGCCAGTAGTATAAGTACGGGTATTGAGACCCAGTACTTC
TRBV9	-	-	TRBJ2-7	CASSVSGGMNTYEQYF	TGTGCCAGCAGCGTATCTGGAGGGATGAATACCTACGAGCAGTACTTC
TRBV3-1/TRBV3-2	-	-	TRBJ2-3	CASSQSDTQYF	TGTGCCAGCAGCCAATCCGATACGCAGTATTTT